The present T cell receptor (beta chain) was sequenced within a study of T-cell memory formation after mild COVID-19. For the study at large: Largely, TCR clusters stayed within a single donor. Findings of the study overall: In second-wave clones peaking day 37, SARS-CoV-2 specificity remained unconfirmed. While clones contracting from day 15 to 85 were balanced between CD4 and CD8, later expanders leaned CD4+.

Germline V gene data show CDR1 as DFQATT and CDR2 as SNEGSKA (reference sequence). V gave up 5 bases and J gave up 5 bases; unmatched junction bases: 8. The CDR3 length is 13 residues. This clonotype appeared a few times. Its antigen is as yet unknown. TCRalpha and TCRbeta libraries used 5'RACE with constant-segment primers and UMIs. TCRdb re-derived calls from the 5' RACE reads in MiXCR, one entry per CDR3 protein. The repertoire has 240,000 or so distinct CDR3 sequences, 7.5% to 10% of them found once; the top ten carry 22%. Sequencing was performed on PBMCs or a T cell subset sorted from them (not recorded which). The genes are TRBV20-1 and TRBJ1-2, with 7 bases fitting TRBD1. The source of this sequence is a man between 18 and 35 years old who had mild COVID-19 (a few samples of this study predate the infection). Cell type and time point are not known. This chain's CDR3 is CSARSGTVYGYTF. CDR3 coding DNA: TGCAGTGCTCGATCCGGGACAGTTTATGGCTACACCTTC.